Given below is one T cell receptor (beta chain) in context. Categorization into cohorts depended on clinical history that participants reported. The data derive from a study of blood T cell repertoires in COVID-19. Study-wide context: Sites in the United States, Italy and Spain provided acute and convalescent COVID-19 samples.

V lost 2 bases and J lost 7, with 9 bases in between. Germline V gene sequence: CDR1 SGHDT, CDR2 YYEEEE. CDR3 length equals 12 residues. Per the original data handling: Quantification of nucleated cells was approximated via reference gene primer amplification. Method: immunoSEQ multiplex PCR; TCRdb's copy keeps in-frame clones and lacks some. V, J and clone size derive from that table, while D and trimming were established from the DNA sequence. Of over 200,000 clones listed, less than 85% are singletons. The receptor was derived from a middle-aged man who had recovered from COVID-19. V usage is TRBV5-6 and J usage is TRBJ2-5; unclear D gene. Sequences were obtained from PBMCs or T cells enriched from blood (not recorded which). CDR3 protein: CASSLPPGTQYF. The CDR3 DNA reads TGTGCCAGCAGCTTACCTCCCGGGACCCAGTACTTC.